A single sample is the source of the 12 T cell receptor beta chains below, sequenced in a study of T cells in Graves' hyperthyroidism and ophthalmopathy. Template material for amplifying TCR beta CDR3 regions consisted of RNA transcripts. HTBI primers were employed in a first-round RT-PCR of the TCR CDR3. Using its own MiXCR run on the multiplex PCR reads, TCRdb lists one record per CDR3 protein. This table has roughly 700,000 distinct CDR3 sequences, around 15% appearing once. Material for sequencing was blood. Receptors originate from a woman between 18 and 29 years old with Graves' hyperthyroidism.

This clonotype has a handful of counts. The rearrangement joins TRBV4-1 to TRBJ2-3; D possibly corresponds to TRBD1 (7 bases). Between the trimmed V and J ends, which lost 3 bases and 0 bases, there was a span of 13 bases. The CDR3 is made up of 16 amino acids. The germline gives CDR1 MGHRA, CDR2 YSYEKL. CDR3 region: CASSQTGTPSTDTQYF. As DNA, the CDR3 is TGCGCCAGCAGCCAGACAGGGACTCCAAGCACAGATACGCAGTATTTT.

This clonotype was seen a few times. This rearrangement joins TRBV12-3 or TRBV12-4 to TRBJ2-7; 7 positions agree with TRBD1. J lost 0 bases, V lost 6 bases, and 5 bases had no gene match. The CDR3 is 14 amino acids. This CDR3 is CASSPDRDSYEQYF. CDR3 DNA: TGTGCCAGCAGCCCCGACAGGGACTCCTACGAGCAGTACTTC.

The chain is built from TRBV6-1 and TRBJ1-2, with 8 bases fitting TRBD1. This CDR3 comprises 14 residues. Trimming removed 6 bases from V and 3 bases from J; junction bases left unmatched: 6. CDR1 MNHNS and CDR2 SASEGT come from the germline V gene. The CDR3 reads CASRLTGAHYGYTF. The CDR3 DNA reads as TGTGCCAGCAGACTGACAGGGGCTCACTATGGCTACACCTTC.

In its sample, this clonotype was seen many times. The gene calls are TRBV7-2 and TRBJ2-7, with D perhaps given as TRBD1 or TRBD2 (5 bases each). The CDR3 is 15 residues long. The ends were cut back, 3 bases at V and 2 bases at J, with 14 bases in the middle. Germline V gives CDR1 SGHTA, CDR2 FQGNSA. The CDR3 DNA is TGTGCCAGCAGCTTGGGGGTGTTAATCCCCTACGAGCAGTACTTC. Encoded protein: CASSLGVLIPYEQYF.

This clonotype was detected a few times. This chain joins TRBV19 and TRBJ1-3; D not certain. Trimming stripped 6 bases from V and 0 bases from J, with 15 bases between. The CDR3 runs to 16 residues. Per germline, CDR1 LNHDA and CDR2 SQIVND (reference sequence). CDR3 DNA sequence: TGTGCCAGTAGCATCACCGCTATGGGCTCTGGAAACACCATATATTTT. Protein sequence: CASSITAMGSGNTIYF.

The chain combines TRBV20-1 with TRBJ2-7; no reliable D call. The CDR3 covers 16 residues. CDR1 is DFQATT and CDR2 is SNEGSKA in the germline V gene (reference sequence). The ends were cut back, 0 bases at V and 0 bases at J, with 15 bases in the middle. This CDR3 is CSARDPAGRPSYEQYF. In DNA, the CDR3 is TGCAGTGCTAGAGATCCGGCAGGCCGACCCTCCTACGAGCAGTACTTC.

This clonotype was recorded at least ten times. The rearrangement links TRBV3-1 to TRBJ2-1; D is possibly TRBD2 (6 bases). CDR3 size: 14 residues. The germline V gene has CDR1 LGHDT and CDR2 YNNKEL (reference sequence). The V end lost 4 bases, the J end lost 4 bases, and 11 bases lay between the germline ends. In nucleotides, the CDR3 is TGTGCCAGCAGCCTCCCGACTAGATACAATGAGCAGTTCTTC. This sequence encodes CASSLPTRYNEQFF.

This sequence joins TRBV9 and TRBJ2-1, with D possibly matching TRBD2 (6 bases). This CDR3 is built from 13 residues. In germline, CDR1 is SGDLS, CDR2 YYNGEE. V dropped 3 bases and J dropped 6 bases, with 10 bases sitting between them. The DNA of the CDR3 is TGTGCCAGCAGCGAGGGGACTTCCAATGAGCAGTTCTTC. This codes for CASSEGTSNEQFF.

This clonotype was observed a few times. This rearrangement joins TRBV20-1 to TRBJ2-1; TRBD2 matches 12 bases. V trimming: 1 base; J trimming: 0 bases; junction bases outside the gene matches: 4. Germline values: CDR1 DFQATT, CDR2 SNEGSKA (reference sequence). The CDR3 is 17 amino acids. CDR3 coding DNA: TGCAGTGCTAGAGGCCCGACTAGCGGGAGCTCCTACAATGAGCAGTTCTTC. Protein sequence: CSARGPTSGSSYNEQFF.

This clonotype was seen ten or more times. The chain recombines TRBV28 with TRBJ1-6; D unresolved. The length of the CDR3 is 12 residues. The germline V and J ends were trimmed by 6 bases and 10 bases, with 10 bases remaining between them. Germline V lookup: CDR1 MDHEN, CDR2 SYDVKM. The CDR3 DNA reads as TGTGCCAGCAGATCCAACGTGTCACCCCTCCACTTT. It is translated as CASRSNVSPLHF.

This clonotype was picked up many times. The CDR3 DNA sequence: TGTGCCAGCAGTTTCGACAGGGGGGCCACTGAAGCTTTCTTT. It translates to CASSFDRGATEAFF. The J gene is TRBJ1-1, the V gene TRBV12-3 or TRBV12-4; the match to TRBD1 covers 9 bases. The CDR3 totals 14 residues. J was trimmed by 4 bases and V by 3 bases; bases with no gene match: 3.

The table lists this clonotype with many counts. The rearrangement uses TRBV28 and TRBJ2-3; D remains ambiguous. The germline V gene has CDR1 MDHEN and CDR2 SYDVKM. Trimming took off 3 bases at V and 1 base at J, with 8 bases between the two ends. The CDR3 consists of 14 residues. The CDR3 bases are TGTGCCAGCAGTTTTAGGGCCGGCACAGATACGCAGTATTTT. Translating it yields CASSFRAGTDTQYF.